This T cell receptor (beta chain) comes out of a study of early T cells in non-severe SARS-CoV-2 infection (dated by TCRdb to 2020 to 2022). Broadly, across the study: Bulk RNA from unsorted whole blood was used for TCR sequencing, so alpha and beta chains could not be paired. General study outcomes and caveats: VDJdb matching was skewed toward anti-spike CD8 responses, so virus-specific expansions were likely underestimated and private and CD4 specificities were missed.

A case-control design nested within a healthcare worker cohort in London, UK, was used, with weekly nasopharyngeal swab PCR tests and blood sampling performed. Healthcare workers were recruited during the week of the UK lockdown, between 23 and 31 March 2020, and followed weekly for up to about 16 weeks. Comment on this clonotype: The antigen it recognizes is unknown. One base away there is no much larger clone; base qualities are not given.

The receptor library was made with 5' RACE. TCRdb shows the sequencer as NextSeq 500. To correct for sequencing error and PCR bias, the TCR library protocol tagged individual cDNA molecules with unique molecular identifiers. Both TCR alpha and beta chains were sequenced, and tight co-correlation was observed between alpha and beta sequence abundances in each sample. In the authors' own workflow: Decombinator V4 was used to perform V gene, J gene and CDR3 annotation of TCR sequences. TCRs were defined as expanded if a significant change between any two time points was detected under a Poisson model with p below 0.0001. Abundances of TCRs were expressed as counts per million after normalisation to the total number of TCRs sequenced in each sample. TRAV1-2 paired with TRAJ12, TRAJ20 or TRAJ33 defined MAIT TCRs, while TRAV10 paired with TRAJ18 defined iNKT TCRs. A search of VDJdb, accessed on 1 November 2021, was run for TCRs annotated to CMV, EBV and SARS-CoV-2, with TCRs annotated for multiple antigens excluded. TCRdb reprocessing: public reads trimmed at Q25 with fastp, clones called with MiXCR, in-frame beta chains kept. All rows with the same CDR3 protein become a single entry with the most common DNA and genes. The V and J calls were determined by TCRdb, not by the authors. The sample contains about 80,000 distinct CDR3 sequences, 12% of them found a single time. Of the sample, roughly a sixth is held by the ten largest clones.

V is reduced by 4 bases and J by 10 bases, leaving a spacing of 21 bases between them. The CDR3 holds 15 amino acids from the cysteine to the phenylalanine. The DNA shown is the 45-base CDR3, in frame from base 1. Via the germline V gene, CDR1 is SGDLS and CDR2 YYNGEE. The rearrangement joined TRBV9 to TRBJ2-1; the D gene remains uncertain. The source is an adult who was a healthcare worker with PCR-confirmed SARS-CoV-2 infection or an uninfected control (not recorded which). The donor label of this sample is uncertain. The sample was whole blood, taken at baseline. CDR3 sequence: CASSPTPEARREQFF. Here is the DNA: TGTGCCAGCAGCCCTACTCCAGAAGCACGGCGAGAGCAGTTCTTC.